This T cell receptor beta chain originates from a study of technical replicates of blood from a handful of donors. Sequenced by immunoSEQ multiplex PCR; TCRdb stores in-frame clones only, minus some. The profile covers approximately 41,000 clones, with around 96% appearing a single time and roughly 0.39% taken by the ten largest. The V gene's germline CDR1 is KGHSY and CDR2 FQNENV. This CDR3 is built from 15 residues. V was clipped by 3 bases and J by 3 bases; unmatched bases: 6. V usage is TRBV16 and J usage is TRBJ2-3; the match to TRBD2 covers 7 bases. Sequenced material: T cells isolated from PBMCs. The TCR sequence derives from a human donor in good health. Here the CDR3 DNA reads TGTGCCAGCAGCCATCTAGCGGAGAGAACAGATACGCAGTATTTT. This sequence encodes CASSHLAERTDTQYF.